This paragraph reports one T cell receptor beta chain. Its matching antigen is unknown. The CDR3 is made up of 12 amino acids. With 4 bases removed from V and 3 bases from J, the gap between germline ends came to 6 bases. Germline values: CDR1 PRHDT, CDR2 FYEKMQ (reference sequence). The data were obtained in a study of lymphopenia after photon versus proton radiotherapy. Generated by immunoSEQ multiplex PCR, the TCRdb table keeps only in-frame clones and is missing some. The table includes approximately 170,000 clones, 88% detected once. Study observations and caveats: After lymphocyte nadir, photon-treated repertoires showed oligoclonal expansion, especially CD8+ Temra. Only patients who died were analyzed for survival; proton advantage is unproven. Photon-treated patients lost naive T cells and TCR diversity; proton-treated stayed stable. Larger post-nadir TCR diversity loss correlated inversely with survival in deceased patients.

This receptor was obtained from a man between 45 and 60 years old with gastric cancer. This chain links TRBV13 with TRBJ1-1; D is unclear. The material was peripheral blood, obtained from a patient treated with photon-based radiotherapy. The chain's CDR3 is CASSYGDTEAFF. The CDR3 DNA is TGTGCCAGCAGCTATGGGGACACTGAAGCTTTCTTT.